This T cell receptor beta chain stems from a study of cytotoxic CD8 clonotypes in ibrutinib-treated CLL. Study findings and constraints: Public clonotypes were seen rarely and were contracted or stable on treatment.

On this clone: Its antigen is undetermined.

This table comes from immunoSEQ multiplex PCR, and its TCRdb copy is limited to in-frame clones, with some not included. Counted here are 270,000 or so clones, 70% to 80% occurring once; the ten biggest clones make up about 5.8%. This clonotype was sampled from a human donor with chronic lymphocytic leukemia. The source material was PBMCs, sampled at disease progression, from a patient treated with ibrutinib.

The CDR3 sequence: CASSLARGGTHSSTDTQYF. The CDR3, as DNA: TGCGCCAGCAGCTTGGCCAGGGGAGGGACGCATTCTAGCACAGATACGCAGTATTTT. This chain connects TRBV5-1 to TRBJ2-3; D possibly corresponds to TRBD2 (7 bases). Per germline, CDR1 SGHRS and CDR2 YFSETQ. Trimming left V 0 bases short and J 0 bases short, with 20 bases between. The CDR3 sequence is 19 residues long.